This is a list of T cell receptor beta chains from one sample in a study of cytomegalovirus exposure and HLA in healthy donors. Some clones are missing from TCRdb's copy, which holds only in-frame ones; the method was immunoSEQ multiplex PCR. The profile shows around 170,000 clones, over 75% of them singletons. The material sequenced was PBMCs. These receptor sequences come from a man in his fifties or sixties in good health and CMV-seronegative. The CDR3 runs from the conserved cysteine through the conserved F or W. Each record gives: CDR3 length, clone size, D gene, V gene, J gene, CDR3 DNA, CDR3 protein. A D gene is named only where the DNA matches it firmly. Not all rows give a size; the values are once, few, many and, for expanded clones, a class.

cdr3_length: 11; clone_size: .; d_call: .; v_call: TRBV5-1; j_call: TRBJ2-5; cdr3_nt: TGCGCCAGCAGCTTCTCGGAGACCCAGTACTTC; cdr3_aa: CASSFSETQYF
cdr3_length: 14; clone_size: .; d_call: .; v_call: TRBV5-1; j_call: TRBJ1-1; cdr3_nt: TGCGCCAGCAGCTCCGGACTGGATGGGACTGAAGCTTTCTTT; cdr3_aa: CASSSGLDGTEAFF
cdr3_length: 15; clone_size: .; d_call: .; v_call: TRBV6-5; j_call: TRBJ1-1; cdr3_nt: TGTGCCAGCAGCTCCAGGCGGAGCGGGGGCGCTGAAGCTTTCTTT; cdr3_aa: CASSSRRSGGAEAFF
cdr3_length: 13; clone_size: few; d_call: .; v_call: TRBV5-8; j_call: TRBJ2-5; cdr3_nt: TGTGCCAGCACCCTCCTAGCCCAAGAGACCCAGTACTTC; cdr3_aa: CASTLLAQETQYF
cdr3_length: 15; clone_size: .; d_call: TRBD2; v_call: TRBV9; j_call: TRBJ2-1; cdr3_nt: TGTGCCAGCAGCGTATGGATTAGCGGGAGAAATGAGCAGTTCTTC; cdr3_aa: CASSVWISGRNEQFF
cdr3_length: 14; clone_size: .; d_call: .; v_call: TRBV19; j_call: TRBJ1-1; cdr3_nt: TGTGCCAGTCACGCCGAGTCCATGAACACTGAAGCTTTCTTT; cdr3_aa: CASHAESMNTEAFF
cdr3_length: 13; clone_size: once; d_call: .; v_call: TRBV10-3; j_call: TRBJ1-2; cdr3_nt: TGTGCCATCAGTGAAGACAGGTCTGGGGGCTACACCTTC; cdr3_aa: CAISEDRSGGYTF
cdr3_length: 18; clone_size: .; d_call: TRBD2; v_call: TRBV5-4; j_call: TRBJ2-1; cdr3_nt: TGTGCCAGCAGCTCCCCCGGGGCTAGCGGGGGGGCCAGGCATGAGCAGTTCTTC; cdr3_aa: CASSSPGASGGARHEQFF
cdr3_length: 11; clone_size: .; d_call: .; v_call: TRBV7-2; j_call: TRBJ1-6; cdr3_nt: TGTGCCAGCAGCTCAAGGACAAGGGTCCACTTT; cdr3_aa: CASSSRTRVHF
cdr3_length: 16; clone_size: .; d_call: .; v_call: TRBV5-1; j_call: TRBJ1-1; cdr3_nt: TGCGCCAGCAGCTTGGGGGAGGCAGTAGCTAACACTGAAGCTTTCTTT; cdr3_aa: CASSLGEAVANTEAFF
cdr3_length: 14; clone_size: .; d_call: TRBD1; v_call: TRBV6-1; j_call: TRBJ2-7; cdr3_nt: TGTGCCAGCGGCAGGGGGACAGGGCCTTACGAGCAGTACTTC; cdr3_aa: CASGRGTGPYEQYF
cdr3_length: 14; clone_size: .; d_call: .; v_call: TRBV7-9; j_call: TRBJ2-5; cdr3_nt: TGTGCCAGCAGCTTAGGGACAAACCAAGAGACCCAGTACTTC; cdr3_aa: CASSLGTNQETQYF
cdr3_length: 14; clone_size: .; d_call: .; v_call: TRBV5-1; j_call: TRBJ1-1; cdr3_nt: TGCGCCAGCAGCTTGGAGACGGTGGGCACTGAAGCCTTCTTT; cdr3_aa: CASSLETVGTEAFF
cdr3_length: 15; clone_size: few; d_call: .; v_call: TRBV5-1; j_call: TRBJ2-7; cdr3_nt: TGCGCCAGCAGCTTGGCCGGGACAACCCAGAACGAGCAGTACTTC; cdr3_aa: CASSLAGTTQNEQYF
cdr3_length: 12; clone_size: .; d_call: .; v_call: TRBV28; j_call: TRBJ2-7; cdr3_nt: TGTGCCAGCCAAAAGGGGGGGCGCGAGCAGTACTTC; cdr3_aa: CASQKGGREQYF
cdr3_length: 12; clone_size: .; d_call: .; v_call: TRBV2; j_call: TRBJ1-2; cdr3_nt: TGTGCCAGCAGTGAACCAGGTTATGGCTACACCTTC; cdr3_aa: CASSEPGYGYTF
cdr3_length: 14; clone_size: few; d_call: TRBD2; v_call: TRBV7-9; j_call: TRBJ2-3; cdr3_nt: TGTGCCAGTGTTGGGGCGGGAGGGGAAGATACGCAGTATTTT; cdr3_aa: CASVGAGGEDTQYF
cdr3_length: 15; clone_size: .; d_call: .; v_call: TRBV30; j_call: TRBJ2-3; cdr3_nt: TGTGCCTGGAGTGTTTCGGGAACCGTCACAGATACGCAGTATTTT; cdr3_aa: CAWSVSGTVTDTQYF
cdr3_length: 13; clone_size: few; d_call: .; v_call: TRBV7-9; j_call: TRBJ1-1; cdr3_nt: TGTGCCAGCAGCTCCACACAAAACACTGAAGCTTTCTTT; cdr3_aa: CASSSTQNTEAFF
cdr3_length: 11; clone_size: few; d_call: .; v_call: TRBV20-1; j_call: TRBJ1-2; cdr3_nt: TGCAGTGCTGCAAAGGGGGGGGGCTACACCTTC; cdr3_aa: CSAAKGGGYTF
cdr3_length: 15; clone_size: .; d_call: .; v_call: TRBV5-8; j_call: TRBJ1-4; cdr3_nt: TGTGCCAGCAGCCAACAGCACGGCCGGCATGAAAAACTGTTTTTT; cdr3_aa: CASSQQHGRHEKLFF
cdr3_length: 14; clone_size: .; d_call: TRBD2; v_call: TRBV6-5; j_call: TRBJ2-7; cdr3_nt: TGTGCCAGCAGACTAGCGGGGAGGACCTACGAGCAGTACTTC; cdr3_aa: CASRLAGRTYEQYF
cdr3_length: 14; clone_size: .; d_call: .; v_call: TRBV5-4; j_call: TRBJ1-1; cdr3_nt: TGTGCCAGCAGCTCATGGGCCTTGAACACTGAAGCTTTCTTT; cdr3_aa: CASSSWALNTEAFF
cdr3_length: 14; clone_size: .; d_call: TRBD2; v_call: TRBV9; j_call: TRBJ2-1; cdr3_nt: TGTGCCAGCAGCCCAGAGACTAGCCGCCATGAGCAGTTCTTC; cdr3_aa: CASSPETSRHEQFF
cdr3_length: 14; clone_size: .; d_call: TRBD2; v_call: TRBV7-8; j_call: TRBJ2-7; cdr3_nt: TGTGCCAGCAGCTTAGCCCTAGCGGCCTACGAGCAGTACTTC; cdr3_aa: CASSLALAAYEQYF
cdr3_length: 13; clone_size: .; d_call: .; v_call: TRBV2; j_call: TRBJ2-2; cdr3_nt: TGTGCCAGCAGTCCAACAGGGACCGGGGAGCTGTTTTTT; cdr3_aa: CASSPTGTGELFF
cdr3_length: 14; clone_size: .; d_call: .; v_call: TRBV6-6; j_call: TRBJ2-2; cdr3_nt: TGTGCCAGCATGGGCAGGTTGAACACCGGGGAGCTGTTTTTT; cdr3_aa: CASMGRLNTGELFF
cdr3_length: 16; clone_size: .; d_call: TRBD1; v_call: TRBV9; j_call: TRBJ1-4; cdr3_nt: TGTGCCAGCAGCGGGGGGACAGGGGCAACTAATGAAAAACTGTTTTTT; cdr3_aa: CASSGGTGATNEKLFF
cdr3_length: 15; clone_size: .; d_call: TRBD1; v_call: TRBV4-2; j_call: TRBJ2-1; cdr3_nt: TGTGCCAGCGGAGACAGGGGGAGTTCCTACAATGAGCAGTTCTTC; cdr3_aa: CASGDRGSSYNEQFF
cdr3_length: 16; clone_size: .; d_call: .; v_call: TRBV5-4; j_call: TRBJ1-4; cdr3_nt: TGTGCCAGCAGCCACGGAGCTGCGGGGGCGGGTGAAAAACTGTTTTTT; cdr3_aa: CASSHGAAGAGEKLFF
cdr3_length: 13; clone_size: .; d_call: TRBD2; v_call: TRBV28; j_call: TRBJ2-5; cdr3_nt: TGTGCCAGCAGTTTGGGAGGGGTTGAGACCCAGTACTTC; cdr3_aa: CASSLGGVETQYF
cdr3_length: 13; clone_size: few; d_call: .; v_call: TRBV27; j_call: TRBJ1-1; cdr3_nt: TGTGCCAGCAGTTCTGGAGGGGTGGAAGAAGCTTTCTTT; cdr3_aa: CASSSGGVEEAFF
cdr3_length: 12; clone_size: .; d_call: TRBD1; v_call: TRBV19; j_call: TRBJ1-2; cdr3_nt: TGTGCCAGTAGTATACCACAGGGGACCTACCCCTTC; cdr3_aa: CASSIPQGTYPF
cdr3_length: 15; clone_size: .; d_call: .; v_call: TRBV2; j_call: TRBJ2-3; cdr3_nt: TGTGCCAGCAGCGCCAGGGCTACTAGCACAGATACGCAGTATTTT; cdr3_aa: CASSARATSTDTQYF
cdr3_length: 14; clone_size: .; d_call: TRBD2; v_call: TRBV6-5; j_call: TRBJ2-7; cdr3_nt: TGTGCCAGCAGAAAAATGACTAGCGTCTACGAGCAGTACTTC; cdr3_aa: CASRKMTSVYEQYF
cdr3_length: 21; clone_size: .; d_call: TRBD2; v_call: TRBV5-1; j_call: TRBJ2-3; cdr3_nt: TGCGCCAGCAGCCACACCACCGACTCAATTCAAGGCGGGGGACCCGGAGATACGCAGTATTTT; cdr3_aa: CASSHTTDSIQGGGPGDTQYF
cdr3_length: 17; clone_size: .; d_call: .; v_call: TRBV5-8; j_call: TRBJ2-1; cdr3_nt: TGTGCCAGCAGCTTGGGCGAGGGCAGGGGGGACTACAATGAGCAGTTCTTC; cdr3_aa: CASSLGEGRGDYNEQFF
cdr3_length: 13; clone_size: .; d_call: TRBD1; v_call: TRBV18; j_call: TRBJ1-2; cdr3_nt: TGTGCCAGCTCACCGAACGACAGGGTTGGCTACACCTTC; cdr3_aa: CASSPNDRVGYTF
cdr3_length: 16; clone_size: .; d_call: .; v_call: TRBV6-6; j_call: TRBJ2-3; cdr3_nt: TGTGCCAGCAGTTACGACGGCGGAGCCGGGACAGATACGCAGTATTTT; cdr3_aa: CASSYDGGAGTDTQYF
cdr3_length: 16; clone_size: .; d_call: .; v_call: TRBV7-2; j_call: TRBJ1-4; cdr3_nt: TGTGCCAGCAGCGGAGCTTACAGGGCAACTAATGAAAAACTGTTTTTT; cdr3_aa: CASSGAYRATNEKLFF
cdr3_length: 13; clone_size: .; d_call: TRBD1; v_call: TRBV6-6; j_call: TRBJ1-1; cdr3_nt: TGTGCCAGCAGTAACCCAGGGGGCACTGAAGCTTTCTTT; cdr3_aa: CASSNPGGTEAFF
cdr3_length: 15; clone_size: .; d_call: .; v_call: TRBV11-2; j_call: TRBJ2-3; cdr3_nt: TGTGCCAGCAGCTTAGATCCAGGAAGCACAGATACGCAGTATTTT; cdr3_aa: CASSLDPGSTDTQYF
cdr3_length: 16; clone_size: .; d_call: TRBD2; v_call: TRBV5-1; j_call: TRBJ2-7; cdr3_nt: TGCGCCAGCAGCCCGGGGGGGGGTGCATCGTCAGTCGAGCAGTACTTC; cdr3_aa: CASSPGGGASSVEQYF
cdr3_length: 14; clone_size: .; d_call: TRBD1; v_call: TRBV2; j_call: TRBJ2-7; cdr3_nt: TGTGCCAGCAGCCCGGACAGGGTCAGCCACGAGCAGTACTTC; cdr3_aa: CASSPDRVSHEQYF
cdr3_length: 14; clone_size: .; d_call: TRBD2; v_call: TRBV13; j_call: TRBJ2-7; cdr3_nt: TGTGCCAGCAGCTTAAGGCGGGGGGGTTACGAGCAGTACTTC; cdr3_aa: CASSLRRGGYEQYF
cdr3_length: 14; clone_size: .; d_call: TRBD2; v_call: TRBV27; j_call: TRBJ2-7; cdr3_nt: TGTGCCAGCAGTTTATTAGGGCTAGCGGACGAGCAGTACTTC; cdr3_aa: CASSLLGLADEQYF
cdr3_length: 15; clone_size: .; d_call: TRBD1; v_call: TRBV5-6; j_call: TRBJ1-2; cdr3_nt: TGTGCCAGCAGCCTGCGGGACAGACCATTCTATGGCTACACCTTC; cdr3_aa: CASSLRDRPFYGYTF
cdr3_length: 14; clone_size: .; d_call: .; v_call: TRBV14; j_call: TRBJ1-2; cdr3_nt: TGTGCCAGCAGCCAAGGCGCGGGTTTTGATGGCTACCCCTTC; cdr3_aa: CASSQGAGFDGYPF
cdr3_length: 13; clone_size: .; d_call: TRBD2; v_call: TRBV9; j_call: TRBJ2-2; cdr3_nt: TGTGCCAGCGGACTAGCGGTCACCGGGGAGCTGTTTTTT; cdr3_aa: CASGLAVTGELFF
cdr3_length: 16; clone_size: .; d_call: TRBD2; v_call: TRBV5-4; j_call: TRBJ2-1; cdr3_nt: TGTGCCAGCAGCACCCAAGCGGGAGGCCCCTACAATGAGCAGTTCTTC; cdr3_aa: CASSTQAGGPYNEQFF
cdr3_length: 16; clone_size: .; d_call: .; v_call: TRBV19; j_call: TRBJ1-6; cdr3_nt: TGTGCCAGCGCCGACAGCCCGAGCTCCTATAATTCACCCCTCCACTTT; cdr3_aa: CASADSPSSYNSPLHF
cdr3_length: 13; clone_size: .; d_call: .; v_call: TRBV6-1; j_call: TRBJ1-5; cdr3_nt: TGTGCCAGCAGTAAAGACAGTAATCAGCCCCAGCATTTT; cdr3_aa: CASSKDSNQPQHF
cdr3_length: 17; clone_size: .; d_call: TRBD2; v_call: TRBV9; j_call: TRBJ2-3; cdr3_nt: TGTGCCAGCAGCGTAGACGGTACGGGAGGCGCAGGGGATACGCAGTATTTT; cdr3_aa: CASSVDGTGGAGDTQYF
cdr3_length: 15; clone_size: .; d_call: .; v_call: TRBV11-2; j_call: TRBJ2-7; cdr3_nt: TGTGCCAGCAGCGCCCGACAGACCCATACCTACGAGCAGTACTTC; cdr3_aa: CASSARQTHTYEQYF
cdr3_length: 16; clone_size: .; d_call: TRBD2; v_call: TRBV2; j_call: TRBJ2-5; cdr3_nt: TGTGCCAGCAGCCCTGGGACTAGCGTGTACCAAGAGACCCAGTACTTC; cdr3_aa: CASSPGTSVYQETQYF
cdr3_length: 14; clone_size: .; d_call: TRBD1; v_call: TRBV6-5; j_call: TRBJ2-7; cdr3_nt: TGTGCCAGCAGTCCCGGGACAGGGATCTGCGGGCAGTACTTC; cdr3_aa: CASSPGTGICGQYF